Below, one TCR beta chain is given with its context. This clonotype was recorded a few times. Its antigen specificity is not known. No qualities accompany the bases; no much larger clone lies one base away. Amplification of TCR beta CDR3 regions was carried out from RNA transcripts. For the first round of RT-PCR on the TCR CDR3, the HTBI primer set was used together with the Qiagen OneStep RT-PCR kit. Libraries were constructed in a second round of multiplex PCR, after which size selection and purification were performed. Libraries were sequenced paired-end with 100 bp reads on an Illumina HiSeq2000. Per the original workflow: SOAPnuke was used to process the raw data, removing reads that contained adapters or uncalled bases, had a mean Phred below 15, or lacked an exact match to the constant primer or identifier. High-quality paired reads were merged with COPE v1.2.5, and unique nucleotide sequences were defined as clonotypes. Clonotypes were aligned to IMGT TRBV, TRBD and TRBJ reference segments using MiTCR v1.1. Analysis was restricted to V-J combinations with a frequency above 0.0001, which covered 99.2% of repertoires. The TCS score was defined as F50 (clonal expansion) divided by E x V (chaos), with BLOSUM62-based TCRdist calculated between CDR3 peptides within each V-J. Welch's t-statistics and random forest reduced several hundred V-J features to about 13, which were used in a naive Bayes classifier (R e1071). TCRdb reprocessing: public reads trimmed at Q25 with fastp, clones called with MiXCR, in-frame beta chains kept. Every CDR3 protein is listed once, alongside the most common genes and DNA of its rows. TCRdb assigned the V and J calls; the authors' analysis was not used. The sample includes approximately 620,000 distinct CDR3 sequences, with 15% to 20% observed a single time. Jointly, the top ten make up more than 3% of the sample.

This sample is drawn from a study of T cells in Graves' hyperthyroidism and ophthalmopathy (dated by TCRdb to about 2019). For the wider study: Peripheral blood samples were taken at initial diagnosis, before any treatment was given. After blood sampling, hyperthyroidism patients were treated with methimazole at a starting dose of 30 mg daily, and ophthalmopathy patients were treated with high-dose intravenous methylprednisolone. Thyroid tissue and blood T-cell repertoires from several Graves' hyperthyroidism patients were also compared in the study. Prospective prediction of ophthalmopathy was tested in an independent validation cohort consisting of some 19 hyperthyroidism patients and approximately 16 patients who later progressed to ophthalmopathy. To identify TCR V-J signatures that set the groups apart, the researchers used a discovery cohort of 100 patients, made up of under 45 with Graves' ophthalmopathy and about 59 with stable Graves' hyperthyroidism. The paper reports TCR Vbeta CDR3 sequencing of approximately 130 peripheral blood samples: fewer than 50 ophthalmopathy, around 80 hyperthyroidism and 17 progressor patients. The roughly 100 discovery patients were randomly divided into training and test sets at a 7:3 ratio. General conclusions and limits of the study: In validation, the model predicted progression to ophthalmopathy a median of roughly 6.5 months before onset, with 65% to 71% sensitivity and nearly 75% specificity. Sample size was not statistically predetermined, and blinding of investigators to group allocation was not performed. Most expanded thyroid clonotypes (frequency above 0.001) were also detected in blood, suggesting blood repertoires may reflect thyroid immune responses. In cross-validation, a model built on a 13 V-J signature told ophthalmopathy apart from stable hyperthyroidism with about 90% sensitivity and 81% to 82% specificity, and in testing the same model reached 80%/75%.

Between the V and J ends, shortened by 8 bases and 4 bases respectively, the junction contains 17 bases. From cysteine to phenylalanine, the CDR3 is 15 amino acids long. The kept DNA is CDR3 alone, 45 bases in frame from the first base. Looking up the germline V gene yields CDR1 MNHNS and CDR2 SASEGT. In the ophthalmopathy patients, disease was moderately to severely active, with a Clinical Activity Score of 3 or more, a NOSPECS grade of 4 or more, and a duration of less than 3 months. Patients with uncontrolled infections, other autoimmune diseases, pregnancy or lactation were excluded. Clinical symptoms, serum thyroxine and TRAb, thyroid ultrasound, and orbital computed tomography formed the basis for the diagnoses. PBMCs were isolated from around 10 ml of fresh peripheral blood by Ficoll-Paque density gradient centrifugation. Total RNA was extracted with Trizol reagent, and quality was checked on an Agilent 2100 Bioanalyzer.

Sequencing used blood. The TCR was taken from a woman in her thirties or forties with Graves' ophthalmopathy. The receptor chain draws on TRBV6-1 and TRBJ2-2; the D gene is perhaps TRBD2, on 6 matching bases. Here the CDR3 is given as CASLLAAWGTGELFF. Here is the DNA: TGTGCCAGCCTCTTAGCGGCCTGGGGCACCGGGGAGCTGTTTTTT.